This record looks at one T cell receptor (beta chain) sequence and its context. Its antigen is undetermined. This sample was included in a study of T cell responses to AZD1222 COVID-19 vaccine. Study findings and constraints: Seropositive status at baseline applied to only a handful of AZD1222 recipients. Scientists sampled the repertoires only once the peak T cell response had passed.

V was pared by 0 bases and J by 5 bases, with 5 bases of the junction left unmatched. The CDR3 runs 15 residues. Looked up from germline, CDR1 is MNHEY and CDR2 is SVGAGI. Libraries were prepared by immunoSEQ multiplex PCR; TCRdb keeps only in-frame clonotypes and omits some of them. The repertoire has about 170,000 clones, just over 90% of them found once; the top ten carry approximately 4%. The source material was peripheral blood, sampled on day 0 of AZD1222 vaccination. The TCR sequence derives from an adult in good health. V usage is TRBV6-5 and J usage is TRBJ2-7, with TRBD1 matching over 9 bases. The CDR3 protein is CASSYSGTGSHEQYF. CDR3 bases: TGTGCCAGCAGTTACTCAGGGACAGGGTCCCACGAGCAGTACTTC.